This TCR beta chain was sequenced during a study of control samples from healthy donors and cancer patients (dated by TCRdb to about 2020). Libraries were made using the immunoSEQ multiplex PCR assay. TCRdb holds this immuneACCESS table with in-frame rearrangements only. Some clones are missing; in checked studies, unresolved V genes explain under half, and the rest has no known cause. The sample table lists 120,000 to 150,000 clones, approximately 88% of them with a count of one. Of the sample, less than 5.5% falls within the top ten clones. A remark on this clone: Which antigen it targets is not known. No much larger clonotype is one base removed from it; base qualities were not supplied.

Sequenced: blood. The TCR comes from a man aged 25 to 45 in good health.

The sequenced DNA is TGTGCCAGCACCCCTCTGGGCACTGAAGCTTTCTTT. This is translated as CASTPLGTEAFF. This receptor chain uses TRBV7-9 and TRBJ1-1; the D gene is unclear. CDR1 and CDR2, looked up from the germline V gene (reference sequence), are SEHNR and FQNEAQ. V gives up 7 bases and J gives up 4 bases, and the segment between their germline ends measures 10 bases. Its CDR3 holds 12 amino acids, cysteine through phenylalanine. The CDR3 DNA has 36 bases and is translated from base 1.